This T cell receptor (beta chain) was sequenced for a study of cytomegalovirus exposure and HLA in healthy donors. The PCR used 60 Vbeta and 13 Jbeta primers. Data came from immunoSEQ multiplex PCR; TCRdb stores just in-frame clones and leaves some out. In the table there are around 85,000 clones, under 80% of which are singletons. This CDR3 spans 14 amino acids. CDR1 and CDR2 (germline): MNHEY, SVGAGI. Trimming took off 5 bases at V and 14 bases at J, with 19 bases between the two ends. Sample: PBMCs. The clonotype originates from a man in his 60s in good health and CMV-seronegative. This rearrangement joins TRBV6-5 to TRBJ1-6; possibly TRBD1 for D (6 bases). The CDR3 here is CASSEDRLLRALHF. The DNA of the CDR3 is TGTGCCAGCAGTGAAGACAGGCTATTGAGGGCCCTCCACTTT.